The clone carrying this T cell receptor beta chain has at least ten counts. Its antigen is unknown. Study-wide results and caveats: The TCR gene usage of tumor memory CD4+ T cells clustered together with blood and lymph node memory CD4+ cells and with lymph node naive CD4+ cells. Greatest tumor Treg TCR overlap was with tumor naive CD4+ cells.

After constant-region reverse-primer amplification, full-length variable regions underwent semi-nested PCR with Nested Universal Primer A. Using its own MiXCR run on the 5' RACE reads, TCRdb lists one record per CDR3 protein. The repertoire holds 20,000 to 25,000 distinct CDR3 sequences, around 30% seen once, with 2% to 2.5% in the top ten. Purified naive CD4+ T cells were depleted of CD25+ Tregs. CDR3 length: 12 residues. Germline-derived CDR1 and CDR2 are SGDLS and YYNGEE. V lost 4 bases, J lost 6 bases, and 8 bases lay in between. This sequence joins TRBV9 and TRBJ2-1; maybe TRBD2 (5 bases). The sequencing input was tumor-infiltrating naive CD4+ T cells sorted from the breast tumor. Documented subset: naive CD4+ T cells, CD4+CD45RA+CD25-. This TCR was recovered from a female donor with breast cancer. CDR3 sequence: CASSLASNEQFF. In DNA, the CDR3 is TGTGCCAGCAGCCTAGCTTCCAATGAGCAGTTCTTC.